This T cell receptor (beta chain) was sequenced during a study of blood T cell repertoires in COVID-19. Whole-study context: There were acute and convalescent COVID-19 samples, and they came from the United States, Italy and Spain. Sources were T cells, B-cell-depleted T cells, or PBMCs; the material itself was cDNA or gDNA.

The CDR3 runs 16 residues. After removal of 2 bases from V and 9 bases from J, the junction contained 8 bases not matched to a gene. CDR1 is SEHNR, CDR2 FQNEAQ, per germline (reference sequence). Source study methods: Amplified reference gene primers provided the basis for estimating nucleated cell counts. TCRdb's copy holds only in-frame clones and misses some; the assay was immunoSEQ multiplex PCR. V and J calls and clone size follow that table, whereas D and trimming were derived from the DNA. The sample carries some 220,000 clones, approximately 85% recorded once. Seattle patients were enrolled during active infection and followed longitudinally.

This sequence joins TRBV7-9 and TRBJ2-1, with 12 bases lining up with TRBD2. This TCR came from a woman between 70 and 85 years old with COVID-19, enrolled during active disease. The sequencing input was peripheral blood. The DNA for the CDR3 is TGTGCCAGCAGCTTATGGCTAGCGGGAGGGCCTTTTGAGCAGTTCTTC. It specifies CASSLWLAGGPFEQFF.